The 28 T cell receptor beta chains listed next were all sequenced from one sample in a study of OX40 agonist ivuxolimab in advanced cancers. Some clones are missing from TCRdb's copy, which holds only in-frame ones; the method was immunoSEQ multiplex PCR. The repertoire holds around 140,000 clones, with around nine tenths as singletons. The sample here was CD4+ or CD8+ T cells sorted from blood, taken in a trial of the OX40 agonist ivuxolimab. Every receptor here comes from an adult with an advanced solid tumor such as melanoma, head and neck, liver or kidney cancer.

CDR3 loop: CASSLEDEKLFF. The CDR3 nucleotides read TGCGCCAGCAGCTTGGAGGATGAAAAACTGTTTTTT. The rearrangement joins TRBV5-1 to TRBJ1-4; D call uncertain. The CDR3 consists of 12 residues. Deletions cut 0 bases from V and 6 bases from J, with 3 bases between. The germline V gene has CDR1 SGHRS and CDR2 YFSETQ.

This rearrangement joins TRBV9 to TRBJ2-3, with 9 bases matching TRBD1. The J segment lost 5 bases and the V segment lost 0 bases, leaving 7 bases of the junction unmatched. The length of the CDR3 is 16 residues. Germline V lookup: CDR1 SGDLS, CDR2 YYNGEE. The CDR3 sequence: CASSVGEQGAVDTQYF. Written as DNA, the CDR3 is TGTGCCAGCAGCGTAGGAGAACAGGGGGCTGTAGATACGCAGTATTTT.

This clone was observed a single time. V gene TRBV7-2 combines with J gene TRBJ1-5; 8 bases match TRBD1. The germline V gene has CDR1 SGHTA and CDR2 FQGNSA. CDR3 length: 15 residues. Trimming at V came to 3 bases and at J to 2 bases, leaving 3 bases not matched to a gene. The CDR3 DNA reads as TGTGCCAGCAGCTTCCAGGGGGCTGGCAATCAGCCCCAGCATTTT. This codes for CASSFQGAGNQPQHF.

V usage is TRBV28 and J usage is TRBJ2-1; 8 nucleotides agree with TRBD2. V shed 9 bases and J 9 bases; nucleotides not matched to a gene: 10. Per the germline V gene, CDR1 is MDHEN and CDR2 is SYDVKM. CDR3 size: 13 residues. The DNA for the CDR3 is TGTGCCAGTGTAAGCGGGAGATTAGCTGAGCAGTTCTTC. Its translation: CASVSGRLAEQFF.

This clone has more than one count but fewer than ten. The chain is built from TRBV28 and TRBJ2-7, with TRBD1 identical over 7 bases. Trimming at V came to 2 bases and at J to 2 bases, leaving 6 bases not matched to a gene. The CDR3 is made up of 15 amino acids. Germline V gene sequence: CDR1 MDHEN, CDR2 SYDVKM. The CDR3 loop reads CASSLQTGLAYEQYF. The CDR3 coding sequence is TGTGCCAGCAGTTTACAGACAGGGTTGGCCTACGAGCAGTACTTC.

The chain has TRBV28 and TRBJ1-4; D is undetermined. V gave up 6 bases and J gave up 8 bases, with 13 bases separating them. The CDR3 consists of 13 residues. Germline lookup yields CDR1 MDHEN and CDR2 SYDVKM. The CDR3 DNA reads TGTGCCAGCAGCCTCCGGGTGGCAGAAAAACTGTTTTTT. Residues: CASSLRVAEKLFF. The complete variable domain, with remaining parts taken from reference TRBV28 and TRBJ1-4, reads DVKVTQSSRYLVKRTGEKVFLECVQDMDHENMFWYRQDPGLGLRLIYFSYDVKMKEKGDIPEGYSVSREKKERFSLILESASTNQTSMYLCASSLRVAEKLFFGSGTQLSVL.

This rearrangement joins TRBV6-5 to TRBJ1-1, with D perhaps matching TRBD1 (5 bases). V was clipped by 6 bases and J by 7 bases, with 18 bases between them. Germline loops: CDR1 MNHEY, CDR2 SVGAGI. The CDR3 length is 14 residues. The DNA of the CDR3 is TGTGCCAGCAGGAGGCCGGGACCGGCCTATGAAGCTTTCTTT. It yields the protein CASRRPGPAYEAFF.

The rearrangement uses TRBV6-5 and TRBJ1-4, with 7 bases fitting TRBD1. In germline, CDR1 is MNHEY, CDR2 SVGAGI. The J segment lost 2 bases and the V segment lost 0 bases, leaving 0 bases of the junction unmatched. The CDR3 totals 15 residues. The CDR3 nucleotides are TGTGCCAGCAGTTACTCGACAGGGACTAATGAAAAACTGTTTTTT. This sequence encodes CASSYSTGTNEKLFF.

The chain links TRBV27 to TRBJ2-7, with 9 nucleotides matching TRBD1. V shed 5 bases, J shed 4 bases, and the junction held 9 bases outside the gene matches. The CDR3 consists of 15 residues. Germline CDR1 is MNHEY and CDR2 is SMNVEV (reference sequence). CDR3 in amino acids: CASSSFRTGVYEQYF. The DNA for the CDR3 is TGTGCCAGCAGTAGCTTTCGGACAGGGGTTTACGAGCAGTACTTC.

Worth noting for this clone: This specimen includes other DNA sequences encoding the same CDR3. This rearrangement joins TRBV7-3 to TRBJ2-1, with D possibly matching TRBD2 (5 bases). This CDR3 region has 15 residues. V was clipped by 0 bases and J by 2 bases, with 8 bases between them. Germline-derived CDR1 and CDR2 are SGHTA and FQGTGA. CDR3 sequence reads: CASSLTPGTYNEQFF. CDR3 bases: TGTGCCAGCAGCTTAACCCCCGGGACCTACAATGAGCAGTTCTTC.

This clone was detected once. The chain couples TRBV14 to TRBJ1-3; a weak D match, TRBD1 (5 bases). CDR1 and CDR2 from the germline V gene are SGHDN and FVKESK. V dropped 4 bases and J dropped 4 bases, with 5 bases sitting between them. There are 12 residues in the CDR3. CDR3 DNA: TGTGCCAGCAGCCGGGGGGGAAACACCATATATTTT. Protein product: CASSRGGNTIYF.

The chain joins TRBV11-2 to TRBJ1-2, with a possible D match to TRBD1 (5 bases). CDR1 is SGHAT and CDR2 is FQNNGV in the germline V gene. Trimming stripped 2 bases from V and 1 base from J, with 11 bases between. The CDR3 consists of 15 residues. Written as DNA, the CDR3 is TGTGCCAGCAGCTTAACCAGGGTTCTTAACTATGGCTACACCTTC. This codes for CASSLTRVLNYGYTF. Combining the CDR3 with reference TRBV11-2 and TRBJ1-2 gives the whole variable domain EAGVAQSPRYKIIEKRQSVAFWCNPISGHATLYWYQQILGQGPKLLIQFQNNGVVDDSQLPKDRFSAERLKGVDSTLKIQPAKLEDSAVYLCASSLTRVLNYGYTFGSGTRLTVV.

This chain connects TRBV7-3 to TRBJ1-1, with 10 bases lining up with TRBD1. CDR1 SGHTA and CDR2 FQGTGA come from the germline V gene. The CDR3 is made up of 15 amino acids. The junction had 4 bases not matched to a gene; V was cut back by 2 bases and J by 4 bases. CDR3 bases: TGTGCCAGCAGCTTAGGGACAGGGGCCACCACTGAAGCTTTCTTT. It is translated as CASSLGTGATTEAFF.

The CDR3 here is CASSLALGNTEAFF. CDR3 bases: TGCGCCAGCAGCTTGGCCTTAGGAAACACTGAAGCTTTCTTT. The chain is built from TRBV5-1 and TRBJ1-1; D is ambiguous. The CDR3 covers 14 residues. Trimming cost V 0 bases and J 2 bases, with 8 bases left between them. The germline V gene encodes CDR1 SGHRS and CDR2 YFSETQ.

The chain combines TRBV5-4 with TRBJ2-1; 11 nucleotides match TRBD2. The germline gives CDR1 SGHNT, CDR2 YYREEE (reference sequence). The CDR3 has 15 amino acids. Trimming took 2 bases from V and 4 from J; bases not matched to a gene: 2. CDR3 DNA sequence: TGTGCCAGCAGCTTCGGGACTAGCGGTTACAATGAGCAGTTCTTC. It translates to CASSFGTSGYNEQFF.

The rearrangement links TRBV10-3 to TRBJ1-1; TRBD1 is a possible D gene (5 bases). Germline-derived CDR1 and CDR2 are ENHRY and SYGVKD. V lost 2 bases to trimming and J lost 4 bases, with 8 bases between them. The CDR3 is 13 residues long. CDR3: CAISEQGGTEAFF. CDR3 in DNA: TGTGCCATCAGTGAGCAGGGCGGCACTGAAGCTTTCTTT.

Written as DNA, the CDR3 is TGTGCCAGCAGTCGTCGGACAGGGGCAGATACGCAGTATTTT. It translates to CASSRRTGADTQYF. The chain uses TRBV6-5 and TRBJ2-3, with 9 bases matching TRBD1. The CDR3 is 14 amino acids. J gave up 4 bases and V 5 bases, and 4 bases lay outside the gene matches. The germline V gene has CDR1 MNHEY and CDR2 SVGAGI.

This chain connects TRBV19 to TRBJ1-1; D possibly corresponds to TRBD1 (6 bases). V shed 5 bases and J shed 11 bases, with 18 bases lying between them. The CDR3 length is 13 residues. CDR1 LNHDA and CDR2 SQIVND come from the germline V gene (reference sequence). The CDR3 reads CASSAVEGVVAFF. For the CDR3, the DNA is TGTGCCAGTAGTGCGGTGGAGGGGGTTGTGGCTTTCTTT.

The gene calls are TRBV7-2 and TRBJ2-7; 12 bases agree with TRBD1. After removal of 5 bases from V and 7 bases from J, the junction contained 6 bases not matched to a gene. This CDR3 has 14 amino acids. Looked up from germline, CDR1 is SGHTA and CDR2 is FQGNSA. The CDR3 spells CASSAGQGAGEQYF. For the CDR3, the DNA is TGTGCCAGCAGCGCGGGACAGGGGGCGGGGGAGCAGTACTTC. The full variable domain, completed using reference TRBV7-2 and TRBJ2-7, is GAGVSQSPSNKVTEKGKDVELRCDPISGHTALYWYRQSLGQGLEFLIYFQGNSAPDKSGLPSDRFSAERTGGSVSTLTIQRTQQEDSAVYLCASSAGQGAGEQYFGPGTRLTVT.

The chain combines TRBV28 with TRBJ2-1; 11 bases match TRBD2. The CDR3 is made up of 17 amino acids. After removal of 4 bases from V and 8 bases from J, the junction contained 13 bases not matched to a gene. Germline CDR1 MDHEN, CDR2 SYDVKM. The DNA of the CDR3 is TGTGCCAGCAGTTATCACCGGATAGCGGGAGGGGGGGATGAGCAGTTCTTC. Its protein product is CASSYHRIAGGGDEQFF.

The chain has TRBV18 and TRBJ1-5; D gene unclear. The V and J ends lost 2 bases and 6 bases respectively, with 17 bases between them. This CDR3 spans 16 amino acids. The germline V gene encodes CDR1 KGHSH and CDR2 LQKENI. CDR3: CASSPWNTETRQPQHF. CDR3 coding DNA: TGTGCCAGCTCACCATGGAACACCGAAACTCGTCAGCCCCAGCATTTT.

The CDR3 loop reads CASSLELAGLYNEQFF. The DNA of the CDR3 is TGTGCCAGCAGCTTGGAACTAGCGGGACTCTACAATGAGCAGTTCTTC. This chain connects TRBV5-4 to TRBJ2-1, with 10 bases aligning to TRBD2. The V gene end was trimmed by 0 bases and the J gene end by 3 bases; junction bases not matched to a gene: 3. This CDR3 comprises 16 residues. The germline V gene has CDR1 SGHNT and CDR2 YYREEE (reference sequence).

This sequence joins TRBV6-6 and TRBJ2-1; 13 bases line up with TRBD2. This CDR3 is built from 15 residues. J was trimmed by 7 bases and V by 4 bases; bases with no gene match: 4. From germline, CDR1 is MNHNY and CDR2 SVGAGI (reference sequence). The DNA for the CDR3 is TGTGCCAGCAGTTTACCGGGACTAGCGGGAAATGAGCAGTTCTTC. It encodes CASSLPGLAGNEQFF.

V gene TRBV5-1 combines with J gene TRBJ2-1, with D possibly being TRBD2 (6 bases). Trimming took off 2 bases at V and 5 bases at J, with 17 bases between the two ends. The germline V gene encodes CDR1 SGHRS and CDR2 YFSETQ. The CDR3 sequence is 16 residues long. The CDR3 sequence: CASSFLSAGPNNEQFF. The CDR3 DNA sequence: TGCGCCAGCAGCTTCCTGTCGGCGGGACCCAACAATGAGCAGTTCTTC.

The CDR3 loop is CASSLASGGDYGYTF. DNA of the CDR3: TGTGCCAGCAGCTTAGCATCAGGGGGCGACTATGGCTACACCTTC. V and J are TRBV7-6 and TRBJ1-2; 8 bases match TRBD1. Germline V gene data show CDR1 as SGHVS and CDR2 as FNYEAQ. The CDR3 is 15 amino acids. The V gene end was trimmed by 0 bases and the J gene end by 3 bases; junction bases not matched to a gene: 3. The whole variable domain, remainder taken from reference TRBV7-6 and TRBJ1-2, is GAGVSQSPRYKVTKRGQDVALRCDPISGHVSLYWYRQALGQGPEFLTYFNYEAQQDKSGLPNDRFSAERPEGSISTLTIQRTEQRDSAMYRCASSLASGGDYGYTFGSGTRLTVV.

CDR3 nucleotide sequence: TGTGCCAGCAGCTTGGACAGGGGGGTTGTGAACACTGAAGCTTTCTTT. Translated, it gives CASSLDRGVVNTEAFF. This sequence joins TRBV5-6 and TRBJ1-1; 8 positions match TRBD1. This CDR3 region has 16 residues. With 0 bases clipped from V and 0 bases from J, the junction kept 4 bases outside the gene matches. Per germline, CDR1 SGHDT and CDR2 YYEEEE.

The J gene is TRBJ2-3, the V gene TRBV11-2; tentatively, D is TRBD1 (6 bases). The germline CDR1 and CDR2 sequences are SGHAT and FQNNGV. The length of the CDR3 is 13 residues. V shed 2 bases and J shed 5 bases, with 8 bases lying between them. The CDR3 spells CASSLSRGDTQYF. CDR3 coding DNA: TGTGCCAGCAGCTTAAGCAGGGGAGATACGCAGTATTTT.

The CDR3 spells CASSPTGTGGYEQYF. CDR3 nucleotide sequence: TGTGCCAGCAGTCCCACCGGGACAGGGGGGTACGAGCAGTACTTC. V is TRBV28 and J is TRBJ2-7; 11 positions agree with TRBD1. V was pared by 5 bases and J by 4 bases, with 7 bases of the junction left unmatched. The CDR3 totals 15 residues. CDR1 MDHEN and CDR2 SYDVKM come from the germline V gene.